These T cell receptor beta chains were read from a single sample in a study of metastatic and nonmetastatic thyroid tumors. TCRdb re-called clones from the PCR reads using MiXCR. The repertoire includes 15,000 to 20,000 clones, roughly 24% of them detected once, and around 9.3% sits in the top ten. The sequenced sample was adjacent normal tissue. These receptors were collected from a female donor with papillary thyroid cancer or a benign thyroid nodule (not recorded which). Some clones in this sample may be carry-over from other donors' samples. The conserved cysteine and the conserved F or W are not part of the CDR3 here. The D gene is left open where the match is weak.

TRBV20-1 NA SATSRGAADEQF
TRBV12-3/TRBV12-4 TRBD1 ASSLGGLGGEMSYEQY
TRBV24-1 NA AIRVIGRTSYEQY
TRBV20-1 NA SASNTLLNEKLF
TRBV20-1 NA SAETYREQF
TRBV11-1 TRBD1 ASSPGGDYGYT
TRBV6-1 NA ASSDWGPKNIQY
TRBV20-1 NA SANQREGGYGYKQY
TRBV24-1 NA ATSDRVAGTPGELF
TRBV20-1 NA SADLSIEASDTQY
TRBV27 TRBD2 ASSFSGSGDEQF
TRBV6-5 NA ASSYSPGYPYEQY
TRBV6-5 NA ASSYLIAGANVLT
TRBV3-1 NA ASGGRNYGYT
TRBV12-5 TRBD1 ASGPGTGVGTEAF
TRBV5-1 NA ASSPGLARGGNEQF
TRBV3-1 TRBD1 ASSPDRVSAF
TRBV19 NA ASSSRGTGELF
TRBV9 TRBD2 ASSVATSGDSWDEQF
TRBV12-3/TRBV12-4 TRBD1 ASSLRTGRNQPQH
TRBV5-1 NA ASSLTDYEQY
TRBV7-8 TRBD1 ASSHRGSNTGELF
TRBV5-1 NA ASSLGTVTSGANVLT
TRBV12-3/TRBV12-4 NA ASSPRGPDTQY
TRBV7-9 NA ASSPPNRDGYT